These T cell receptor beta chains were read from a single sample in a study of blood T cell repertoires in COVID-19. TCRdb's copy holds only in-frame clones and misses some; the assay was immunoSEQ multiplex PCR. The table has approximately 270,000 clones, roughly 88% seen once; the top ten hold roughly 0.94%. The sequenced material came from peripheral blood. The receptors stem from a human donor with COVID-19, enrolled during active disease. The donor label of this sample is uncertain. Both conserved end residues are part of each CDR3. D genes are given only for firm matches. Not all rows give a size; the values are once, few, many and, for expanded clones, a class.

j_gene,v_gene,abundance,d_gene,CDR3nt,CDR3aa
TRBJ1-6,TRBV16,few,.,TGTGCCAGCAGCCAATTTTCTTATAATTCACCCCTCCACTTT,CASSQFSYNSPLHF
TRBJ1-2,TRBV28,.,TRBD1,TGTGCCAGCAGGTCAGGGGGTCGGTATGGCTACACCTTC,CASRSGGRYGYTF
TRBJ2-2,TRBV3-1/TRBV3-2,.,TRBD2,TGTGCCAGCAGCTTTCAATATAGCGGGAGGAAGACCACCGGGGAGCTGTTTTTT,CASSFQYSGRKTTGELFF
TRBJ2-1,TRBV18,.,TRBD2,TGTGCCAGCTCACCCCTAGGACTAGCGGGATCCTACAATGAGCAGTTCTTC,CASSPLGLAGSYNEQFF
TRBJ1-2,TRBV7-3,.,.,TGTGCCAGCAGCTTAAATGGCGGACAGTCAACGGGCGGCTACACCTTC,CASSLNGGQSTGGYTF
TRBJ2-7,TRBV2,.,.,TGTGCCAGCAGTCCGGACTCCGGAGTGGCCTACGAGCAGTACTTC,CASSPDSGVAYEQYF
TRBJ1-1,TRBV5-1,.,.,TGCGCCAGCAGCTCCCCGGGCGGGGTGGTGAACACTGAAGCTTTCTTT,CASSSPGGVVNTEAFF
TRBJ2-5,TRBV5-4,.,.,TGTGCCAGCAGCTTGCGCGCGGCCGAAGAGACCCAGTACTTC,CASSLRAAEETQYF
TRBJ2-2,TRBV30,.,.,TGTGCCTGGAGTGTACGCCTATCTGGGGAGCTGTTTTTT,CAWSVRLSGELFF
TRBJ2-3,TRBV14,.,TRBD2,TGTGCCAGCAGTCGTCATAGCGGGAGGAACACAGATACGCAGTATTTT,CASSRHSGRNTDTQYF
TRBJ2-1,TRBV29-1,.,TRBD2,TGCAGCGTTGCCCCGGGACTAGCGGGCTACAATGAGCAGTTCTTC,CSVAPGLAGYNEQFF
TRBJ1-1,TRBV5-6,.,TRBD1,TGTGCCAGCAGCTGGGACAGATTGAACACTGAAGCTTTCTTT,CASSWDRLNTEAFF
TRBJ2-3,TRBV19,.,TRBD2,TGTGCCAGTAGTCCGGGACAAGGGAATAGCGGGAGTTCAGATACGCAGTATTTT,CASSPGQGNSGSSDTQYF
TRBJ1-6,TRBV11-2,.,.,TGTGCCAGCAGCTTAGATTGGTTCGGGAATTCACCCCTCCACTTT,CASSLDWFGNSPLHF
TRBJ1-5,TRBV30,.,TRBD1,TGTGCCTGGAGCCTAAAGACAGGGGAAAGTCAGCCCCAGCATTTT,CAWSLKTGESQPQHF
TRBJ1-2,TRBV12-3/TRBV12-4,.,TRBD1,TGTGCCAGCAGCGTGACAGGGGTTGATGGCTACACCTTC,CASSVTGVDGYTF
TRBJ2-4,TRBV3-1/TRBV3-2,once,.,TGTGCCAGCAGCCAAGAACAGGTCCTCCAAGGGAACATTCAGTACTTC,CASSQEQVLQGNIQYF
TRBJ2-5,TRBV3-1/TRBV3-2,.,.,TGTGCCAGCAGTGTAGCAGAGACCCAGTACTTC,CASSVAETQYF
TRBJ1-5,TRBV6-5,.,.,TGTGCCAGCAGCCTCCGACGCGGTAATCAGCCCCAGCATTTT,CASSLRRGNQPQHF
TRBJ2-7,TRBV18,.,TRBD2,TGTGCCAGCTCACCACCGCTAGCGGGAGCCTACGAGCAGTACTTC,CASSPPLAGAYEQYF
TRBJ2-7,TRBV18,.,.,TGTGCCAGCTCACCACCGGCCGGAGGGTACGAGCAGTACTTC,CASSPPAGGYEQYF
TRBJ1-3,TRBV9,.,.,TGTGCCAGCAGCCCCCGTATTATCTCTGGAAACACCATATATTTT,CASSPRIISGNTIYF
TRBJ2-3,TRBV13,.,TRBD1,TGTGCCAGCAGCTTCTATCGGGACAGGGAGCCAGATACGCAGTATTTT,CASSFYRDREPDTQYF
TRBJ1-5,TRBV4-1,few,.,TGCGCCAGCAGCCACCCGGTGGGCCCATATAGCAATCAGCCCCAGCATTTT,CASSHPVGPYSNQPQHF
TRBJ2-5,TRBV27,.,TRBD2,TGTGCCAGCAGTTTATGGGGCGGGAGGGCCGGTGAGACCCAGTACTTC,CASSLWGGRAGETQYF
TRBJ2-2,TRBV28,.,.,TGTGCCAGCAGTACTCTAGGAAGAGGTACCGGGGAGCTGTTTTTT,CASSTLGRGTGELFF
TRBJ2-4,TRBV28,.,.,TGTGCCAGCAGTTTGGAGGGGGCGACAAACATTCAGTACTTC,CASSLEGATNIQYF
TRBJ2-3,TRBV27,.,TRBD1,TGTGCCACCGCCCGACAGGGTCGAGCAGATACGCAGTATTTT,CATARQGRADTQYF
TRBJ2-1,TRBV7-2,.,TRBD2,TGTGCCAGCAGCTTAGAAGGACTAGCGGGCTCCTACAATGAGCAGTTCTTC,CASSLEGLAGSYNEQFF
TRBJ1-3,TRBV2,.,.,TGTGCCAGCAGTGCGGCGTCAGGGATGTCTGGAAACACCATATATTTT,CASSAASGMSGNTIYF
TRBJ2-7,TRBV7-2,few,TRBD2,TGTGCCAGCAGCTTAGGACTAGCCGTAGACGAGCAGTACTTC,CASSLGLAVDEQYF
TRBJ2-1,TRBV7-3,.,TRBD2,TGTGCCAGCAGCGCACTAGCGGGAGGCCGTGGGGGTGAGCAGTTCTTC,CASSALAGGRGGEQFF
TRBJ2-7,TRBV9,.,TRBD2,TGTGCCAGCAGCGTTAGCGGGGGGCGCCAGTACGAGCAGTACTTC,CASSVSGGRQYEQYF
TRBJ1-2,TRBV5-4,.,TRBD1,TGTGCCAGCAGCTTAGAGGGACAGGGATACTATGGCTACACCTTC,CASSLEGQGYYGYTF
TRBJ2-7,TRBV10-1,.,TRBD1,TGCGCCAGGATACTTACCGGGACAGGGAGATTGTACGAGCAGTACTTC,CARILTGTGRLYEQYF
TRBJ2-7,TRBV4-3,.,TRBD1,TGCGCCAGCAGTGTGGGACAGGGTTACGAGCAGTACTTC,CASSVGQGYEQYF
TRBJ2-1,TRBV7-9,few,.,TGTGCCAGCAGCCCCGGGGGAGTAGACAATGAGCAGTTCTTC,CASSPGGVDNEQFF
TRBJ2-3,TRBV6-5,.,TRBD2,TGTGCCAGCAGACTAGCGGGAGGGGCAGATACGCAGTATTTT,CASRLAGGADTQYF
TRBJ1-2,TRBV11-2,.,TRBD1,TGTGCCAGCAGCTTAGATAGGGGGACAGGAGGTGGCTACACCTTC,CASSLDRGTGGGYTF
TRBJ2-3,TRBV19,.,TRBD2,TGTGCCAGTACCCCTCGGGCTAGCGGGAGGCCAGATACGCAGTATTTT,CASTPRASGRPDTQYF
TRBJ2-7,TRBV29-1,.,TRBD1,TGCAGCGTTGTCAGACAGGGCAGCTCCTACGAGCAGTACTTC,CSVVRQGSSYEQYF